This T cell receptor beta chain originates from a study of T cell repertoires in cytomegalovirus infection. The wider study: Recently identified HLA-C-restricted CMV epitopes and well-studied HLA-B-restricted CMV epitopes were used by the study. Public signatures in TCR beta pointed to CMV infection and matching HLA type.

The germline V gene encodes CDR1 LNHDA and CDR2 SQIVND (reference sequence). Trimming pared 3 bases from V and 4 bases from J, leaving 9 bases between. The length of the CDR3 is 13 residues. Concerning this clonotype: Its antigen is unknown.

Overall study results and limits: The ex vivo response was dominated by HLA-C-restricted CMV-specific TCR beta clonotypes. CMV carriers with the relevant HLA were identified by cumulative public TCR beta family frequency.

TCRdb re-called the reads with MiXCR, one entry per CDR3 protein. This sample has about 500,000 distinct CDR3 sequences, with 30% to 35% found just once. The source material was cultured PBMCs, sampled from culture after CMV antigen stimulation. The chain uses TRBV19 and TRBJ2-5, with D tentatively TRBD2 (5 bases). The origin of this receptor is a human donor in good health (CMV status not recorded). Some clones in this sample may be carry-over from other donors' samples. CDR3 protein: CASSINSGETQYF. The CDR3 DNA reads as TGTGCCAGTAGTATCAACAGCGGAGAGACCCAGTACTTC.